Listed below are T cell receptor beta chains from one sample, sequenced in a study of human T cells and chemical hapten exposure. TCRdb ran MiXCR on the RACE reads and lists one entry per CDR3 protein. This sample has more than 100,000 distinct CDR3 sequences, with roughly an eighth found just once. This specimen was whole blood, taken in connection with sensitization to the hapten diphenylcyclopropenone (DPC). Source of these receptors: a man younger than 30 with alopecia areata. Some clones in this sample may be carry-over from other donors' samples. Each CDR3 is given with its conserved first and last residue. The order of the fields is J gene, D gene, clone size, V gene, CDR3 DNA, CDR3 protein. D genes are given only for firm matches. Only some rows state a clone size, as once, few, many or a class for expanded clones.

j_gene: TRBJ1-2
d_gene: .
abundance: many
v_gene: TRBV29-1
CDR3nt: TGCAGCGTTGATTCTGCCATCTATGGCTACACCTTC
CDR3aa: CSVDSAIYGYTF

j_gene: TRBJ2-7
d_gene: TRBD1
abundance: few
v_gene: TRBV6-1
CDR3nt: TGTGCCAGCAGTAAACCCGGGACAGGGATCAGCGAGCAGTACTTC
CDR3aa: CASSKPGTGISEQYF

j_gene: TRBJ2-7
d_gene: .
abundance: .
v_gene: TRBV29-1
CDR3nt: TGCAGCGTTTTAGACAGCTACGAGCAGTACTTC
CDR3aa: CSVLDSYEQYF

j_gene: TRBJ1-1
d_gene: TRBD1
abundance: .
v_gene: TRBV18
CDR3nt: TGTGCCAGCTCACCACCGGGACAGGGGTCCACTGAAGCTTTCTTT
CDR3aa: CASSPPGQGSTEAFF

j_gene: TRBJ1-1
d_gene: .
abundance: once
v_gene: TRBV3-1
CDR3nt: TGTGCCAGCAGCCACGGGGTGAACACTGAAGCTTTCTTT
CDR3aa: CASSHGVNTEAFF

j_gene: TRBJ2-1
d_gene: TRBD2
abundance: .
v_gene: TRBV20-1
CDR3nt: TGCAGTGCTAGAGTCTTACGGGGGGGCCCCTCCAATGAGCAGTTCTTC
CDR3aa: CSARVLRGGPSNEQFF

j_gene: TRBJ2-5
d_gene: TRBD2
abundance: .
v_gene: TRBV7-6
CDR3nt: TGTGCCAGCAGCTTATTGGGCAGCGGGGGGGCCGGAGAGACCCAGTACTTC
CDR3aa: CASSLLGSGGAGETQYF

j_gene: TRBJ2-5
d_gene: TRBD2
abundance: .
v_gene: TRBV6-2/TRBV6-3
CDR3nt: TGTGCCAGCAGTTACTTCGGACTAGCGGGGGAGACCCAGTACTTC
CDR3aa: CASSYFGLAGETQYF

j_gene: TRBJ1-6
d_gene: TRBD1
abundance: many
v_gene: TRBV6-1
CDR3nt: TGTGCCAGCAGGTGGGGGACAGGTGATAATTCACCCCTCCACTTT
CDR3aa: CASRWGTGDNSPLHF

j_gene: TRBJ1-6
d_gene: .
abundance: .
v_gene: TRBV27
CDR3nt: TGTGCCAGCAGTGGACGGAGCTCCTATAATTCACCCCTCCACTTT
CDR3aa: CASSGRSSYNSPLHF

j_gene: TRBJ2-1
d_gene: .
abundance: few
v_gene: TRBV6-2/TRBV6-3
CDR3nt: TGTGCCAGCAGTTATGGGACGCGGATATGGGATGAGCAGTTCTTC
CDR3aa: CASSYGTRIWDEQFF

j_gene: TRBJ2-7
d_gene: .
abundance: few
v_gene: TRBV18
CDR3nt: TGTGCCAGCTCACCCGCGGGACAGAACTCCTACGAGCAGTACTTC
CDR3aa: CASSPAGQNSYEQYF

j_gene: TRBJ2-5
d_gene: .
abundance: .
v_gene: TRBV6-2/TRBV6-3
CDR3nt: TGTGCCAGCAGTTATCGGGGATTTCAAGAGACCCAGTACTTC
CDR3aa: CASSYRGFQETQYF

j_gene: TRBJ2-1
d_gene: TRBD1
abundance: .
v_gene: TRBV18
CDR3nt: TGTGCCAGCTCACCTCTCGGACAGGAAGACGGTGAGCAGTTCTTC
CDR3aa: CASSPLGQEDGEQFF

j_gene: TRBJ1-1
d_gene: TRBD1
abundance: .
v_gene: TRBV12-5
CDR3nt: TGTGCTAGTGGTCCCTGGACAGGAATGAACACTGAAGCTTTCTTT
CDR3aa: CASGPWTGMNTEAFF

j_gene: TRBJ2-3
d_gene: TRBD2
abundance: few
v_gene: TRBV5-4
CDR3nt: TGTGCCAGCAGCTTGGTCGGACTAGCGAAGACTAGCACAGATACGCAGTATTTT
CDR3aa: CASSLVGLAKTSTDTQYF

j_gene: TRBJ2-7
d_gene: .
abundance: few
v_gene: TRBV18
CDR3nt: TGTGCCAGCTCACCTTTCAAGCGGACGGAGAGCTCCTACGAGCAGTACTTC
CDR3aa: CASSPFKRTESSYEQYF

j_gene: TRBJ2-2
d_gene: .
abundance: few
v_gene: TRBV27
CDR3nt: TGTGCCAGCCGCATAGGGGGAATTACCGGGGAGCTGTTTTTT
CDR3aa: CASRIGGITGELFF

j_gene: TRBJ2-2
d_gene: .
abundance: .
v_gene: TRBV14
CDR3nt: TGTGCCAGCAGCCCTTACGCACACCGGAGATCCGGGGAGCTGTTTTTT
CDR3aa: CASSPYAHRRSGELFF

j_gene: TRBJ1-3
d_gene: .
abundance: .
v_gene: TRBV10-3
CDR3nt: TGTGCCATCGGAGACTCTGGAAACACCATATATTTT
CDR3aa: CAIGDSGNTIYF

j_gene: TRBJ2-3
d_gene: TRBD2
abundance: many
v_gene: TRBV18
CDR3nt: TGTGCCAGCTCACCGCTGGGACTAGCGGGCTCTAGCACAGATACGCAGTATTTT
CDR3aa: CASSPLGLAGSSTDTQYF

j_gene: TRBJ1-2
d_gene: TRBD1
abundance: .
v_gene: TRBV18
CDR3nt: TGTGCCAGCTCACCTGGGGACAGCCTGGGCTACACCTTC
CDR3aa: CASSPGDSLGYTF

j_gene: TRBJ2-7
d_gene: TRBD1
abundance: .
v_gene: TRBV20-1
CDR3nt: TGCAGTGCTAGAGAGGGACAGAGTAGCGCGCAGTACTTC
CDR3aa: CSAREGQSSAQYF

j_gene: TRBJ2-2
d_gene: .
abundance: few
v_gene: TRBV7-6
CDR3nt: TGTGCCAGCAGCTTCTCTGACAGGGGGGAGCTGTTTTTT
CDR3aa: CASSFSDRGELFF

j_gene: TRBJ2-3
d_gene: .
abundance: .
v_gene: TRBV14
CDR3nt: TGTGCCAGCAGCCAAGATCATGCCCGAACGACTACGCAGTATTTT
CDR3aa: CASSQDHARTTTQYF

j_gene: TRBJ2-7
d_gene: .
abundance: once
v_gene: TRBV27
CDR3nt: TGTGCCAGCAGCCACTGGGGGGCGTACGAGCAGTACTTC
CDR3aa: CASSHWGAYEQYF

j_gene: TRBJ2-1
d_gene: TRBD1
abundance: .
v_gene: TRBV11-2
CDR3nt: TGTGCCAGCAGCTTAGTAGGGACAGGGGGCAAGGATGAGCAGTTCTTC
CDR3aa: CASSLVGTGGKDEQFF

j_gene: TRBJ1-5
d_gene: .
abundance: many
v_gene: TRBV6-1
CDR3nt: TGTGCCAGCAGTGCCCAGGGGATAATCAATCAGCCCCAGCATTTT
CDR3aa: CASSAQGIINQPQHF

j_gene: TRBJ2-1
d_gene: TRBD1
abundance: few
v_gene: TRBV7-9
CDR3nt: TGTGCCAGCAACGAAGCGAGGCAGGGGGCCCCAAGCTCCTACAATGAGCAGTTCTTC
CDR3aa: CASNEARQGAPSSYNEQFF

j_gene: TRBJ1-6
d_gene: .
abundance: few
v_gene: TRBV28
CDR3nt: TGTGCCACCAAGACAGGCGGAAATTCACCCCTCCACTTT
CDR3aa: CATKTGGNSPLHF

j_gene: TRBJ2-7
d_gene: .
abundance: .
v_gene: TRBV28
CDR3nt: TGTGCCAGCAGTTTGTTGAGCTCCTACGAGCAGTACTTC
CDR3aa: CASSLLSSYEQYF

j_gene: TRBJ1-1
d_gene: .
abundance: .
v_gene: TRBV6-5
CDR3nt: TGTGCCAGCAGTTCCGGACATGGTGGATTCTTT
CDR3aa: CASSSGHGGFF

j_gene: TRBJ2-2
d_gene: .
abundance: .
v_gene: TRBV12-3/TRBV12-4
CDR3nt: TGTGCCAGCAGTTTCTCCCTGGGGACCGCCGATTTTGAGGAGCTGTTTTTT
CDR3aa: CASSFSLGTADFEELFF

j_gene: TRBJ2-7
d_gene: .
abundance: few
v_gene: TRBV4-3
CDR3nt: TGCGCCAGCAGCCAAGACGGCGGGGACGAGCAGTACTTC
CDR3aa: CASSQDGGDEQYF

j_gene: TRBJ1-1
d_gene: .
abundance: many
v_gene: TRBV7-6
CDR3nt: TGTGCCAGCAGCTTTGGGACGGGGACTGAAGCTTTCTTT
CDR3aa: CASSFGTGTEAFF

j_gene: TRBJ2-5
d_gene: .
abundance: many
v_gene: TRBV3-1
CDR3nt: TGTGCCAGCAGCCAAGACCCAGAAGAGACCCAGTACTTC
CDR3aa: CASSQDPEETQYF

j_gene: TRBJ2-6
d_gene: .
abundance: few
v_gene: TRBV6-2/TRBV6-3
CDR3nt: TGTGCCAGCAGTGTGGGACATGTCTCTGGGGCCAACGTCCTGACTTTC
CDR3aa: CASSVGHVSGANVLTF

j_gene: TRBJ2-2
d_gene: .
abundance: many
v_gene: TRBV5-6
CDR3nt: TGTGCCAGCAGCTTAGGGACCCTACTCACCGGGGAGCTGTTTTTT
CDR3aa: CASSLGTLLTGELFF

j_gene: TRBJ1-2
d_gene: .
abundance: .
v_gene: TRBV29-1
CDR3nt: TGCAGCGTTGAAGAACAGAGGACAAGAGCTAACTATGGCTACACCTTC
CDR3aa: CSVEEQRTRANYGYTF

j_gene: TRBJ2-7
d_gene: .
abundance: .
v_gene: TRBV4-3
CDR3nt: TGCGCCAGCAGCCAAGCCCGGGCCCCTGGGCGCTACGAGCAGTACTTC
CDR3aa: CASSQARAPGRYEQYF

j_gene: TRBJ1-2
d_gene: .
abundance: .
v_gene: TRBV4-1
CDR3nt: TGCGCCAGCAGCCAGGGAAGGTGGGGCTATGGCTACACCTTC
CDR3aa: CASSQGRWGYGYTF

j_gene: TRBJ1-1
d_gene: .
abundance: .
v_gene: TRBV4-3
CDR3nt: TGCGCCAGCAGCCAAGACAGGGGAGAAGCTTTCTTT
CDR3aa: CASSQDRGEAFF

j_gene: TRBJ2-1
d_gene: .
abundance: few
v_gene: TRBV28
CDR3nt: TGTGCCAGCAGTCCCCTCTCTTGGAGGAACAGGGTCTTCTACAATGAGCAGTTCTTC
CDR3aa: CASSPLSWRNRVFYNEQFF

j_gene: TRBJ2-3
d_gene: TRBD1
abundance: .
v_gene: TRBV6-4
CDR3nt: TGTGCCAGCGCAAAGACAGGGGGTGCAGATACGCAGTATTTT
CDR3aa: CASAKTGGADTQYF

j_gene: TRBJ1-3
d_gene: .
abundance: few
v_gene: TRBV6-1
CDR3nt: TGTGCCAGCAGTGTCGAACCGCGCTCTGGAAACACCATATATTTT
CDR3aa: CASSVEPRSGNTIYF